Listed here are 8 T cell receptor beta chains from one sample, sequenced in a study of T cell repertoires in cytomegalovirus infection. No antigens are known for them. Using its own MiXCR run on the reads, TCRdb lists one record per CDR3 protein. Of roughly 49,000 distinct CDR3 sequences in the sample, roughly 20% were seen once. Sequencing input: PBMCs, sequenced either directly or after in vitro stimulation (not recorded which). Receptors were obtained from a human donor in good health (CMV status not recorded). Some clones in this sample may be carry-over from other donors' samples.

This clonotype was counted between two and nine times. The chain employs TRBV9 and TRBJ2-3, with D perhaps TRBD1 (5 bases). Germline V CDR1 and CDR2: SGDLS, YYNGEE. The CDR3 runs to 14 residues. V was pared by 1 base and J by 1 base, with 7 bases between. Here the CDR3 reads CASSVSGRTDTQYF. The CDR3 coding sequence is TGTGCCAGCAGCGTATCAGGGCGCACAGATACGCAGTATTTT.

CDR3 nucleotide sequence: TGTGCCAGCAGGCGGACGGAGCCTCAAGAGACCCAGTACTTC. It translates to CASRRTEPQETQYF. This sequence joins TRBV2 and TRBJ2-5; D unclear. Per germline, CDR1 SNHLY and CDR2 FYNNEI. Trimming took off 6 bases at V and 2 bases at J, with 13 bases between the two ends. This CDR3 region has 14 residues.

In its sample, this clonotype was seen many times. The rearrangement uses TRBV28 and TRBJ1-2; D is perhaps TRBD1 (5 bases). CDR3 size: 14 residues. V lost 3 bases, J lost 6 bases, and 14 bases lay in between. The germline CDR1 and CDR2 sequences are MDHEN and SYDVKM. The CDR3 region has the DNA TGTGCCAGCAGTTTCTTCTGGGGGGAGGATGGCTACACCTTC. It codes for CASSFFWGEDGYTF.

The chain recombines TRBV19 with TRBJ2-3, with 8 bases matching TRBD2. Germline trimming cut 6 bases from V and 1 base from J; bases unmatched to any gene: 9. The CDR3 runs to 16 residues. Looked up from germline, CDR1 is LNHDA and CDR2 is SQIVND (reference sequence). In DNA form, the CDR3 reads TGTGCCAGTAGCCTGACTAGCGTTTACGGCACAGATACGCAGTATTTT. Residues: CASSLTSVYGTDTQYF.

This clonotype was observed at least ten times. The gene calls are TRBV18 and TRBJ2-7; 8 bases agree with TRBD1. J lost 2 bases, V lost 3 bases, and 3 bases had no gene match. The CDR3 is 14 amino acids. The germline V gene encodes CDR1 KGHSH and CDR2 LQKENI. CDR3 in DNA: TGTGCCAGCTCACCTGGACAGGGACCCTACGAGCAGTACTTC. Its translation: CASSPGQGPYEQYF.

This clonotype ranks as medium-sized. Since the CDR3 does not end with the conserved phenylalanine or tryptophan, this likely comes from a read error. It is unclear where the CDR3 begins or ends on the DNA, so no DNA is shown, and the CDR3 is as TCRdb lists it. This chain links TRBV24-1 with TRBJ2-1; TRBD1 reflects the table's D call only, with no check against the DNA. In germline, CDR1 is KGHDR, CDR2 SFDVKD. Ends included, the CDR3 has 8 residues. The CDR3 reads CASLVGLV.

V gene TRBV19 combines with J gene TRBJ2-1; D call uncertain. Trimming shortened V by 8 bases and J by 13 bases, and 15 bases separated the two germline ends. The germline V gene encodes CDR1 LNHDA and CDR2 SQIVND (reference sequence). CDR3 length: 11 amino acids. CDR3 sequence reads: CASLGSGPQFF. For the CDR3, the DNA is TGTGCCAGTCTAGGGTCCGGGCCACAGTTCTTC.

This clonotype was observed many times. CDR3 coding DNA: TGTGCCAGCAGCTTTGGCGCGACGAGTTCACCCCTCCACTTT. Its translation: CASSFGATSSPLHF. The rearrangement joins TRBV11-2 to TRBJ1-6; D not resolved. CDR1 is SGHAT and CDR2 is FQNNGV in the germline V gene. The CDR3 has 14 amino acids. V lost 3 bases to trimming and J lost 9 bases, with 12 bases between them. Together with reference TRBV11-2 and TRBJ1-6, the CDR3 gives the full variable domain: EAGVAQSPRYKIIEKRQSVAFWCNPISGHATLYWYQQILGQGPKLLIQFQNNGVVDDSQLPKDRFSAERLKGVDSTLKIQPAKLEDSAVYLCASSFGATSSPLHFGNGTRLTVT.